These 8 T cell receptor beta chains originate from one sample sequenced in a study of blood T cell repertoires in COVID-19. The assay was immunoSEQ multiplex PCR, and TCRdb's table has in-frame clones only and misses some. This table has 400,000 to 450,000 clones, about nine tenths appearing once. The sample was peripheral blood. Receptors originate from a woman aged 40-49 years with COVID-19, enrolled during active disease.

The chain carries TRBV19 and TRBJ1-1; D unresolved. Germline V gene sequence: CDR1 LNHDA, CDR2 SQIVND (reference sequence). V gave up 5 bases and J gave up 4 bases, with 11 bases separating them. This CDR3 region has 13 residues. The CDR3 DNA reads as TGTGCCAGTAGTGACTCGTGGCGCACTGAAGCTTTCTTT. It translates to CASSDSWRTEAFF.

The chain recombines TRBV24-1 with TRBJ2-3; D perhaps matches TRBD1 (7 bases). V shed 5 bases and J shed 3 bases, with 17 bases lying between them. From germline, CDR1 is KGHDR and CDR2 SFDVKD. The CDR3 is 16 residues long. The CDR3 protein is CATSVRGGGITDTQYF. DNA of the CDR3: TGTGCCACCAGTGTTCGAGGGGGCGGGATAACAGATACGCAGTATTTT.

The chain links TRBV11-2 to TRBJ1-5; unclear D gene. The germline CDR1 and CDR2 sequences are SGHAT and FQNNGV. The CDR3 runs to 13 residues. V lost 5 bases and J 6 bases, leaving 11 bases between the germline ends. CDR3 coding DNA: TGTGCCAGCAGCCAGATTCCCAGTCAGCCCCAGCATTTT. This translates into CASSQIPSQPQHF.

The chain couples TRBV19 to TRBJ2-5, with D possibly matching TRBD2 (6 bases). Germline V gene lookup returns CDR1 LNHDA and CDR2 SQIVND (reference sequence). The CDR3 is 15 residues long. Trimming took off 4 bases at V and 3 bases at J, with 15 bases between the two ends. CDR3 region: CASSRGLTQEETQYF. The CDR3 DNA sequence: TGTGCCAGTAGTAGGGGACTGACACAAGAAGAGACCCAGTACTTC.

This CDR3 is CASSPTTRGNTEAFF. The CDR3 region has the DNA TGCGCCAGCAGCCCAACGACCAGGGGGAACACTGAAGCTTTCTTT. The rearrangement uses TRBV5-1 and TRBJ1-1; a weak D match, TRBD1 (6 bases). The CDR3 is made up of 15 amino acids. Germline V gene lookup returns CDR1 SGHRS and CDR2 YFSETQ. With 4 bases removed from V and 1 base from J, the gap between germline ends came to 14 bases.

V usage is TRBV15 and J usage is TRBJ1-5; TRBD1 agrees at 7 bases. Germline assignment: CDR1 LNHNV and CDR2 YYDKDF (reference sequence). The V and J ends lost 5 bases and 11 bases, in that order; junction bases with no gene match: 18. The CDR3 is 16 amino acids. The DNA for the CDR3 is TGTGCCACCAGCGATGCAGGTGACAGGGATGTTAGGGCCCAGCATTTT. Protein: CATSDAGDRDVRAQHF.

This chain uses TRBV7-2 with TRBJ1-5; D is undetermined. The CDR3 length is 16 residues. The germline V gene has CDR1 SGHTA and CDR2 FQGNSA. The V gene lost 1 base and the J gene lost 2 bases, with 12 bases spanning the gap. CDR3 DNA sequence: TGTGCCAGCAGCTTAGTCGGGAGGAATGGCAATCAGCCCCAGCATTTT. Its protein is CASSLVGRNGNQPQHF.

The J gene is TRBJ2-1, the V gene TRBV27; 7 bases line up with TRBD2. V lost 5 bases, J lost 0 bases, and 10 bases stayed unmatched. This CDR3 spans 17 amino acids. Germline lookup yields CDR1 MNHEY and CDR2 SMNVEV (reference sequence). The CDR3 here is CASSVLRGGNSYNEQFF. The CDR3 bases are TGTGCCAGCAGTGTCCTTAGGGGAGGGAACTCCTACAATGAGCAGTTCTTC.